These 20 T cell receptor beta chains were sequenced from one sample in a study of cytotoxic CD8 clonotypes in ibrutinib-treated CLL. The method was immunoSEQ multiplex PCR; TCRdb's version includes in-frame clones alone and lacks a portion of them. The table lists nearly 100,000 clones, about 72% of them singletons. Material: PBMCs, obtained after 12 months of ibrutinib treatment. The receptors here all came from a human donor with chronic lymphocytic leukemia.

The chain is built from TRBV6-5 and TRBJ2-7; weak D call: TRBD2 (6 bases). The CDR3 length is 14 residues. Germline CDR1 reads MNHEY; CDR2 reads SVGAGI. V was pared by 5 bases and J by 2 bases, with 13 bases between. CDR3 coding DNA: TGTGCCAGCAGTATGATCGCGGGGCCCTACGAGCAGTACTTC. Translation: CASSMIAGPYEQYF.

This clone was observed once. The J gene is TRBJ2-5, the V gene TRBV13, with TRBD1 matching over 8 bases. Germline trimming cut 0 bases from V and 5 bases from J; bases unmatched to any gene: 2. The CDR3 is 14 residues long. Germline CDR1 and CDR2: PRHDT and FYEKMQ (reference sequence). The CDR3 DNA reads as TGTGCCAGCAGCTTAGGGGACAGGGTCGAGACCCAGTACTTC. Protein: CASSLGDRVETQYF. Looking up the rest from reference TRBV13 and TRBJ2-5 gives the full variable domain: AAGVIQSPRHLIKEKRETATLKCYPIPRHDTVYWYQQGPGQDPQFLISFYEKMQSDKGSIPDRFSAQQFSDYHSELNMSSLELGDSALYFCASSLGDRVETQYFGPGTRLLVL.

The chain's CDR3 is CASSVATDQIYEQYF. The CDR3 bases are TGTGCCAGCAGCGTAGCGACAGACCAAATCTACGAGCAGTACTTC. The chain recombines TRBV9 with TRBJ2-7, with D perhaps TRBD1 (5 bases). CDR1 is SGDLS and CDR2 is YYNGEE in the germline V gene. Trimming pared 0 bases from V and 3 bases from J, leaving 13 bases between. The CDR3 is 15 residues long. Drawing the rest from reference TRBV9 and TRBJ2-7, the complete variable domain is DSGVTQTPKHLITATGQRVTLRCSPRSGDLSVYWYQQSLDQGLQFLIQYYNGEERAKGNILERFSAQQFPDLHSELNLSSLELGDSALYFCASSVATDQIYEQYFGPGTRLTVT.

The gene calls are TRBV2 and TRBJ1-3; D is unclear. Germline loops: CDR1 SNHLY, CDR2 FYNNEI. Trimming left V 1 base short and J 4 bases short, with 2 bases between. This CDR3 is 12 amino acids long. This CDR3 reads CASSEVGNTIYF. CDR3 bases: TGTGCCAGCAGTGAAGTCGGAAACACCATATATTTT.

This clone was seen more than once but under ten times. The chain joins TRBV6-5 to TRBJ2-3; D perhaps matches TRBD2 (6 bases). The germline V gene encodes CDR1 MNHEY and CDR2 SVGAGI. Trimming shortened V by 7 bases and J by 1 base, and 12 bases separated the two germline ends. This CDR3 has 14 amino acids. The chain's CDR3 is CASTRRGGTDTQYF. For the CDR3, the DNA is TGTGCCAGCACCAGGCGGGGAGGCACAGATACGCAGTATTTT.

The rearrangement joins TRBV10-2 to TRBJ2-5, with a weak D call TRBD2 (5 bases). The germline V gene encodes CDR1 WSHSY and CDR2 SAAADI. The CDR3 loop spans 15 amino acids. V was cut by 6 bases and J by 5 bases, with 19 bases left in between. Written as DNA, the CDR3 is TGCGCCAGCAGCCTCCTCGGGGTGGTCGGGGAGACCCAGTACTTC. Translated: CASSLLGVVGETQYF.

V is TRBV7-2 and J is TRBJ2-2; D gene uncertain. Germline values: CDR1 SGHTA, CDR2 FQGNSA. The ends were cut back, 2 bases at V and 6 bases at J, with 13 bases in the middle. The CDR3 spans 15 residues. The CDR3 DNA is TGTGCCAGCAGCTTAACGGTATCCAGGCCCGGGGAGCTGTTTTTT. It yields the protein CASSLTVSRPGELFF.

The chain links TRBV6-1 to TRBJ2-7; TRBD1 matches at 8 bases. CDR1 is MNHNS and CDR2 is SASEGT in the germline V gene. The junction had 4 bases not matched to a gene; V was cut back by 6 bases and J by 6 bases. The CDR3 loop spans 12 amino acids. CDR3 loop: CASRQTGAEQYF. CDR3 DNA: TGTGCCAGCAGACAGACAGGGGCCGAGCAGTACTTC.

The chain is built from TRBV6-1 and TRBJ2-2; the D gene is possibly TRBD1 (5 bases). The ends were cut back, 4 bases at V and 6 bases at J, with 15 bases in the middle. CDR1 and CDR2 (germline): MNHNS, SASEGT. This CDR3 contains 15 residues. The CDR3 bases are TGTGCCAGCAGTGCTCAGGGCGTCATCCCCGGGGAGCTGTTTTTT. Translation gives CASSAQGVIPGELFF.

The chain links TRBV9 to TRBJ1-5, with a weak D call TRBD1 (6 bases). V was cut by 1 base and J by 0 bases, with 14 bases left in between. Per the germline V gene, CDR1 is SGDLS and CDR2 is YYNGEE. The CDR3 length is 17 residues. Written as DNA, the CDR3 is TGTGCCAGCAGCGTATTGACAGGTGAGTATAGCAATCAGCCCCAGCATTTT. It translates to CASSVLTGEYSNQPQHF.

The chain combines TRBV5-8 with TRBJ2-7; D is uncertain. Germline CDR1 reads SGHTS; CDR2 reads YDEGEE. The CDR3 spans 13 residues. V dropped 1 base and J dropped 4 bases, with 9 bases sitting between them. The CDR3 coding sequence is TGTGCCAGCAGCTTGTTACAGCAGTACGAGCAGTACTTC. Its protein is CASSLLQQYEQYF. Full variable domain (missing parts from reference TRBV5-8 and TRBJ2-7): EAGVTQSPTHLIKTRGQQATLRCSPISGHTSVYWYQQALGLGLQFLLWYDEGEERNRGNFPPRFSGRQFPNYSSELNVNALELEDSALYLCASSLLQQYEQYFGPGTRLTVT.

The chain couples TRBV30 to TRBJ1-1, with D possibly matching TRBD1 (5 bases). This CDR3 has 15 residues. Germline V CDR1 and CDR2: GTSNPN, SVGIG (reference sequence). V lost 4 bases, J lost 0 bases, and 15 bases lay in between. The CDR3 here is CAWKFSGALNTEAFF. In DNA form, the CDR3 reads TGTGCCTGGAAATTCTCCGGGGCGTTGAACACTGAAGCTTTCTTT.

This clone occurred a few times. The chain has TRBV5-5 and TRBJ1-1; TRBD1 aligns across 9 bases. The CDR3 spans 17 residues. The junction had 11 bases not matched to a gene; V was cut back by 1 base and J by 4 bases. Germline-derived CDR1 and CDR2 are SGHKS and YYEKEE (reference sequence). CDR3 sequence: CASSLTRDRAVATEAFF. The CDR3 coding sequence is TGTGCCAGCAGCTTGACCAGGGACAGGGCTGTGGCCACTGAAGCTTTCTTT.

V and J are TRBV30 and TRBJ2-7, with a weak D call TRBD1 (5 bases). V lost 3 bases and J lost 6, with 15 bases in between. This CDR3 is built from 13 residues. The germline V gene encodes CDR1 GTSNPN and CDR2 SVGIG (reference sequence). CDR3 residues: CAWRDNPGSEQYF. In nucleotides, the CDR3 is TGTGCCTGGAGGGACAATCCGGGTAGCGAGCAGTACTTC. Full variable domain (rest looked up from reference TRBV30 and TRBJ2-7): SQTIHQWPATLVQPVGSPLSLECTVEGTSNPNLYWYRQAAGRGLQLLFYSVGIGQISSEVPQNLSASRPQDRQFILSSKKLLLSDSGFYLCAWRDNPGSEQYFGPGTRLTVT.

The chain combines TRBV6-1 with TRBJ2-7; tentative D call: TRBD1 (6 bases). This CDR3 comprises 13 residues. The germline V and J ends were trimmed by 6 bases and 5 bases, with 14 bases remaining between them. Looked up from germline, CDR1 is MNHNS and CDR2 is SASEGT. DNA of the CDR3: TGTGCCAGCAGAGGGAACAGGGAGCACGAGCAGTACTTC. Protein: CASRGNREHEQYF.

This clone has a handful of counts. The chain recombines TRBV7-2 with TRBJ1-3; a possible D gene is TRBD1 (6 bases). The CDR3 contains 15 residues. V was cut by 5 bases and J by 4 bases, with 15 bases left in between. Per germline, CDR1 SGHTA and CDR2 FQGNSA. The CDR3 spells CASSPGGPGGNTIYF. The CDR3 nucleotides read TGTGCCAGCAGCCCCGGGGGGCCGGGCGGAAACACCATATATTTT.

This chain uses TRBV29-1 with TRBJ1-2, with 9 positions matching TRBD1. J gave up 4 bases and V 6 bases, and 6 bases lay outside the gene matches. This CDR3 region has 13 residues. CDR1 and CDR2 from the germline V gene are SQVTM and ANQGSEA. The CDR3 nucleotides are TGCAGCGTCCTCCGGGACAGGGTCTATGGCTACACCTTC. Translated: CSVLRDRVYGYTF.

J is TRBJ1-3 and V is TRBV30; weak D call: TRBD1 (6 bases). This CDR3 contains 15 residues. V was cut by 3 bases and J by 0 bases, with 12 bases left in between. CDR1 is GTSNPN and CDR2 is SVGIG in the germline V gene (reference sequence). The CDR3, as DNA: TGTGCCTGGAGCGACTACAGGGACTCTGGAAACACCATATATTTT. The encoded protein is CAWSDYRDSGNTIYF.

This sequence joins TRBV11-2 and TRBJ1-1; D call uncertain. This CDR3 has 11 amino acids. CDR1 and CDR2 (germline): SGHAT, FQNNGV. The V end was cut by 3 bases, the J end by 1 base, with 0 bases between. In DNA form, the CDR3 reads TGTGCCAGCAGCTTGAACACTGAAGCTTTCTTT. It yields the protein CASSLNTEAFF.

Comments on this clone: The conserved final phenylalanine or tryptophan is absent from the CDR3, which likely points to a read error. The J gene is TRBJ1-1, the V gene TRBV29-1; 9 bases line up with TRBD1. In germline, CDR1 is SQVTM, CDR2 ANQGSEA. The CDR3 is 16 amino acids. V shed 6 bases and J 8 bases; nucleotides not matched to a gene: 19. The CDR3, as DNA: TGCAGCGTCGACCAAGGTGTGACAGGGGGGGTTGAGGAAGCTTTCTCT. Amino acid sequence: CSVDQGVTGGVEEAFS.